These 26 T cell receptor beta chains were all obtained from the same sample, sequenced in a study of T cells in narcolepsy. Clones were read by immunoSEQ multiplex PCR, and TCRdb kept only the in-frame ones, dropping some. The sample has 25,000 to 35,000 clones; roughly 83% are singletons. The sample taken for sequencing was CD45RA- memory CD4+ T cells from PBMCs. The origin of the receptors is a human donor with narcolepsy.

This chain joins TRBV28 and TRBJ1-2; D is undetermined. Germline V gene sequence: CDR1 MDHEN, CDR2 SYDVKM. The germline V and J ends were trimmed by 7 bases and 1 base, with 13 bases remaining between them. The CDR3 has 14 amino acids. For the CDR3, the DNA is TGTGCCAGCACCCCCACAGCGGATAACTATGGCTACACCTTC. As protein: CASTPTADNYGYTF.

The chain recombines TRBV5-1 with TRBJ2-1; D is undetermined. The germline gives CDR1 SGHRS, CDR2 YFSETQ. V lost 3 bases, J lost 1 base, and 11 bases lay in between. CDR3 length: 15 residues. The CDR3 DNA reads TGCGCCAGCAGCTCGAAGATTGCTTCCTACAATGAGCAGTTCTTC. This encodes CASSSKIASYNEQFF.

The genes are TRBV7-9 and TRBJ2-1; D may be TRBD1 (5 bases). Germline V gene lookup returns CDR1 SEHNR and CDR2 FQNEAQ (reference sequence). Trimming shortened V by 0 bases and J by 7 bases, and 10 bases separated the two germline ends. This CDR3 is built from 14 residues. The CDR3 sequence: CASSLADRGNEQFF. The CDR3 DNA sequence: TGTGCCAGCAGCTTAGCCGATAGGGGTAATGAGCAGTTCTTC. The full variable domain, with the rest looked up from reference TRBV7-9 and TRBJ2-1, is DTGVSQNPRHKITKRGQNVTFRCDPISEHNRLYWYRQTLGQGPEFLTYFQNEAQLEKSRLLSDRFSAERPKGSFSTLEIQRTEQGDSAMYLCASSLADRGNEQFFGPGTRLTVL.

The chain recombines TRBV15 with TRBJ2-5; D gene unclear. The V gene's germline CDR1 is LNHNV and CDR2 YYDKDF (reference sequence). V lost 3 bases and J lost 5, with 10 bases in between. This CDR3 has 13 amino acids. CDR3 nucleotide sequence: TGTGCCACCAGCAGTCGCGTCCGGGAGACCCAGTACTTC. It specifies CATSSRVRETQYF.

The chain employs TRBV7-2 and TRBJ1-4; TRBD1 agrees at 7 bases. The trim removed 6 bases at V and 3 bases at J, leaving 4 bases unmatched. The CDR3 extends over 14 amino acids. Germline CDR1 SGHTA, CDR2 FQGNSA. CDR3 residues: CASRPGTANEKLFF. The CDR3 nucleotides are TGTGCCAGCAGACCCGGGACAGCTAATGAAAAACTGTTTTTT.

V and J are TRBV6-1 and TRBJ2-3; 8 bases map to TRBD1. V gave up 7 bases and J gave up 2 bases; unmatched junction bases: 8. The CDR3 has 15 amino acids. Per germline, CDR1 MNHNS and CDR2 SASEGT. CDR3 loop: CASTRGTGSTDTQYF. Written as DNA, the CDR3 is TGTGCCAGCACCCGAGGGACAGGCTCCACAGATACGCAGTATTTT.

V usage is TRBV7-3 and J usage is TRBJ1-2; D is uncertain. V lost 5 bases, J lost 6 bases, and 7 bases lay in between. Germline CDR1 reads SGHTA; CDR2 reads FQGTGA. The CDR3 runs 11 residues. As DNA, the CDR3 is TGTGCCAGCAGCCAAATACATGGCTACACCTTC. This gives the protein CASSQIHGYTF.

V usage is TRBV6-6 and J usage is TRBJ2-2; D possibly corresponds to TRBD1 (5 bases). CDR3 length: 13 residues. Germline CDR1 reads MNHNY; CDR2 reads SVGAGI (reference sequence). V was cut by 4 bases and J by 4 bases, with 7 bases left in between. CDR3 residues: CASSWGSTGELFF. CDR3 bases: TGTGCCAGCAGTTGGGGCTCCACCGGGGAGCTGTTTTTT.

The V and J genes are TRBV6-1 and TRBJ2-2, with a possible D match to TRBD1 (6 bases). Germline V lookup: CDR1 MNHNS, CDR2 SASEGT. This CDR3 spans 12 amino acids. V lost 2 bases and J lost 8, with 6 bases in between. The CDR3 spells CASSERGGELFF. The CDR3 DNA reads TGTGCCAGCAGTGAAAGGGGGGGGGAGCTGTTTTTT.

The J gene is TRBJ2-5, the V gene TRBV5-1; a possible D gene is TRBD1 (6 bases). Germline values: CDR1 SGHRS, CDR2 YFSETQ. The CDR3 has 16 residues. V was shortened by 3 bases and J by 5 bases, with 20 bases between the two germline ends. This CDR3 reads CASSSRPPGAQETQYF. In nucleotides, the CDR3 is TGCGCCAGCAGCTCCCGCCCCCCAGGGGCGCAGGAGACCCAGTACTTC.

This clone was observed a handful of times. The chain uses TRBV27 and TRBJ2-1, with 9 nucleotides matching TRBD1. The germline V gene encodes CDR1 MNHEY and CDR2 SMNVEV (reference sequence). The CDR3 sequence is 15 residues long. The V gene end was trimmed by 6 bases and the J gene end by 7 bases; junction bases not matched to a gene: 10. The DNA for the CDR3 is TGTGCCAGCAGGCGAACAGGGGGCTTAAAGAATGAGCAGTTCTTC. This encodes CASRRTGGLKNEQFF.

The chain has TRBV5-1 and TRBJ2-5, with D unresolved. The V end was cut by 0 bases, the J end by 4 bases, with 10 bases between. The CDR3 spans 14 residues. Germline CDR1 SGHRS, CDR2 YFSETQ. CDR3 protein: CASSLGKRGETQYF. The CDR3 DNA is TGCGCCAGCAGCTTGGGAAAGCGCGGAGAGACCCAGTACTTC. The full variable domain, rest sourced from reference TRBV5-1 and TRBJ2-5, is KAGVTQTPRYLIKTRGQQVTLSCSPISGHRSVSWYQQTPGQGLQFLFEYFSETQRNKGNFPGRFSGRQFSNSRSEMNVSTLELGDSALYLCASSLGKRGETQYFGPGTRLLVL.

The chain uses TRBV25-1 and TRBJ1-1, with D hard to call. This CDR3 has 14 residues. The V gene lost 7 bases and the J gene lost 4 bases, with 16 bases spanning the gap. Germline CDR1 and CDR2: MGHDK and SYGVNS. The CDR3 nucleotides read TGTGCCAGCATATCGCGGGTCGGGAGCACTGAAGCTTTCTTT. Its protein product is CASISRVGSTEAFF.

The chain links TRBV7-8 to TRBJ2-7; TRBD2 matches at 9 bases. V was clipped by 5 bases and J by 7 bases; unmatched bases: 9. Germline CDR1 SGHVS, CDR2 FQNEAQ. The CDR3 contains 14 residues. DNA of the CDR3: TGTGCCAGCAGCGGAAGGACTAGCGTCGGGGAGCAGTACTTC. Translating it yields CASSGRTSVGEQYF.

V and J are TRBV7-2 and TRBJ2-1; possible D gene TRBD2, 5 bases. The CDR3 consists of 15 residues. CDR1 is SGHTA and CDR2 is FQGNSA in the germline V gene. V was clipped by 3 bases and J by 3 bases, with 12 bases between them. Here the CDR3 DNA reads TGTGCCAGCAGCTTGGTCGGAGCGGACTACAATGAGCAGTTCTTC. Its protein is CASSLVGADYNEQFF.

This rearrangement joins TRBV5-1 to TRBJ2-1, with 9 bases that match TRBD1. Germline V lookup: CDR1 SGHRS, CDR2 YFSETQ. The V and J ends lost 4 bases and 7 bases, in that order; junction bases with no gene match: 12. The CDR3 contains 16 residues. The CDR3 DNA sequence: TGCGCCAGCAGCCTGCCAAAGGGGACAGGGACAAATGAGCAGTTCTTC. The encoded protein is CASSLPKGTGTNEQFF.

Points on this clone: Additional DNA sequences in this sample encode the identical CDR3. This rearrangement joins TRBV5-6 to TRBJ2-7; 7 positions agree with TRBD1. In germline, CDR1 is SGHDT, CDR2 YYEEEE. CDR3 length: 14 residues. The trim removed 0 bases at V and 3 bases at J, leaving 3 bases unmatched. Here the CDR3 DNA reads TGTGCCAGCAGCTTGGGGCAGGGGGTCTACGAGCAGTACTTC. Its translation is CASSLGQGVYEQYF.

The chain recombines TRBV7-3 with TRBJ2-2, with D possibly being TRBD1 or TRBD2 (5 bases each). The germline CDR1 and CDR2 sequences are SGHTA and FQGTGA. There are 15 residues in the CDR3. The V and J ends lost 4 bases and 1 base respectively, with 10 bases between them. The CDR3 DNA sequence: TGTGCCAGCAGCTCGGGACCGATGAACACCGGGGAGCTGTTTTTT. The encoded protein is CASSSGPMNTGELFF.

This clone was detected only once. The chain has TRBV6-6 and TRBJ2-3; D gene uncertain. Germline-derived CDR1 and CDR2 are MNHNY and SVGAGI (reference sequence). Trimming shortened V by 5 bases and J by 5 bases, and 11 bases separated the two germline ends. The CDR3 has 13 residues. The CDR3 DNA reads as TGTGCCAGCAGTGTTTTGGGTAGAGATACGCAGTATTTT. It encodes CASSVLGRDTQYF.

V usage is TRBV7-8 and J usage is TRBJ2-1; 7 bases line up with TRBD1. Trimming cost V 7 bases and J 3 bases; bases outside gene matches: 9. The CDR3 covers 15 residues. Germline CDR1 is SGHVS and CDR2 is FQNEAQ. The CDR3, as DNA: TGTGCCAGCATTTTAACAGGGGTCGGCTACAATGAGCAGTTCTTC. It encodes CASILTGVGYNEQFF.

This clone was detected once. V gene TRBV29-1 combines with J gene TRBJ1-3; unclear D gene. Per germline, CDR1 SQVTM and CDR2 ANQGSEA. V dropped 5 bases and J dropped 8 bases, with 7 bases sitting between them. This CDR3 contains 10 residues. The CDR3 DNA reads as TGCAGCGTTTTGGCGGACACCATATATTTT. It encodes CSVLADTIYF.

This clone was recorded once. V usage is TRBV6-5 and J usage is TRBJ1-4; 8 positions agree with TRBD1. Trimming cost V 2 bases and J 1 base; bases outside gene matches: 0. CDR1 is MNHEY, CDR2 SVGAGI, per germline. The CDR3 spans 15 residues. CDR3 region: CASSYGQGTNEKLFF. The CDR3 bases are TGTGCCAGCAGTTACGGACAGGGAACTAATGAAAAACTGTTTTTT.

The rearrangement joins TRBV7-9 to TRBJ2-3, with 7 bases matching TRBD2. CDR1 is SEHNR, CDR2 FQNEAQ, per germline (reference sequence). The J segment lost 2 bases and the V segment lost 1 base, leaving 9 bases of the junction unmatched. The CDR3 is made up of 17 amino acids. The CDR3 region has the DNA TGTGCCAGCAGCTTAGTAGGGAGAGCGGGATACACAGATACGCAGTATTTT. Translated, it gives CASSLVGRAGYTDTQYF.

V usage is TRBV2 and J usage is TRBJ1-3; TRBD1 matches 10 bases. CDR1 is SNHLY, CDR2 FYNNEI, per germline. The junction had 5 bases not matched to a gene; V was cut back by 6 bases and J by 3 bases. The CDR3 loop spans 15 amino acids. DNA of the CDR3: TGTGCCAGCAGCGGGGACAGGGGTTATGGAAACACCATATATTTT. It is translated as CASSGDRGYGNTIYF.

This clone was seen only once. The chain employs TRBV28 and TRBJ1-1; D gene unclear. The CDR3 length is 18 residues. Germline lookup yields CDR1 MDHEN and CDR2 SYDVKM. Trimming took off 6 bases at V and 1 base at J, with 24 bases between the two ends. The CDR3 DNA is TGTGCCAGCAGAGGTCTGATCGGTCTGGGAACCGGGAACACTGAAGCTTTCTTT. This codes for CASRGLIGLGTGNTEAFF.

This clone was detected only once. V and J are TRBV2 and TRBJ1-1; unclear D gene. Germline V gene lookup returns CDR1 SNHLY and CDR2 FYNNEI. V lost 3 bases and J 6 bases, leaving 11 bases between the germline ends. CDR3 length equals 13 residues. This chain's CDR3 is CASSEPLRPEAFF. CDR3 bases: TGTGCCAGCAGTGAGCCGTTAAGGCCTGAAGCTTTCTTT.